This T cell receptor (beta chain) derives from a study of identifying expanded T cells in peripheral blood. This clone was seen a few times. Its antigen is unidentified. Sequencing used immunoSEQ multiplex PCR; TCRdb keeps in-frame clones, though not all of them. The data hold 85,000 to 100,000 clones, with roughly 88% observed a single time. Collection occurred without any documented infections or immune events in donors. General study findings and limits: About 1.2 clones differed between technical replicates, versus about 17 and 20 over time. Variance in clone template counts between two-week samples significantly increased with total template count across all healthy donors.

Sequenced input: blood. The sequence was obtained from a person between 18 and 75 years old in good health.

The DNA for the CDR3 is TGTGCCAGTAGGCCGGGACAGAGCTCCTATAATTCACCCCTCCACTTT. It encodes CASRPGQSSYNSPLHF. This chain connects TRBV19 to TRBJ1-6; 7 nucleotides align to TRBD1. The CDR3 totals 16 residues. The germline CDR1 and CDR2 sequences are LNHDA and SQIVND (reference sequence). The ends lost 6 bases at V and 0 bases at J; junction bases unmatched: 5. The entire variable domain, with the rest obtained from reference TRBV19 and TRBJ1-6, is as follows: DGGITQSPKYLFRKEGQNVTLSCEQNLNHDAMYWYRQDPGQGLRLIYYSQIVNDFQKGDIAEGYSVSREKKESFPLTVTSAQKNPTAFYLCASRPGQSSYNSPLHFGNGTRLTVT.